These 17 T cell receptor beta chains originate from one sample sequenced in a study of blood T cell repertoires in COVID-19. Profiling relied on immunoSEQ multiplex PCR, and the TCRdb table lists in-frame clones only, not all of them. The sample records about 14,000 clones, roughly four fifths being singletons. The specimen was peripheral blood. These TCRs come from a boy aged 2 to 10 with active or convalescent COVID-19.

The chain couples TRBV28 to TRBJ2-7; D gene uncertain. The CDR3 is made up of 13 amino acids. The germline V gene encodes CDR1 MDHEN and CDR2 SYDVKM. Deletions cut 6 bases from V and 1 base from J, with 10 bases between. For the CDR3, the DNA is TGTGCCAGCAGCTTGACACCTTCCTACGAGCAGTACTTC. Translation gives CASSLTPSYEQYF. Complete variable domain (other parts from reference TRBV28 and TRBJ2-7): DVKVTQSSRYLVKRTGEKVFLECVQDMDHENMFWYRQDPGLGLRLIYFSYDVKMKEKGDIPEGYSVSREKKERFSLILESASTNQTSMYLCASSLTPSYEQYFGPGTRLTVT.

The chain uses TRBV5-1 and TRBJ2-2, with D possibly matching TRBD1 (5 bases). Trimming took 4 bases from V and 4 from J, leaving 14 bases between them. In germline, CDR1 is SGHRS, CDR2 YFSETQ. The CDR3 has 15 amino acids. The CDR3 loop reads CASSVGQGSTGELFF. CDR3 nucleotide sequence: TGCGCCAGCAGCGTCGGCCAGGGCAGCACCGGGGAGCTGTTTTTT.

The V and J genes are TRBV6-5 and TRBJ2-1, with 8 bases that match TRBD1. J was trimmed by 0 bases and V by 8 bases; bases with no gene match: 6. The CDR3 covers 15 residues. Germline lookup yields CDR1 MNHEY and CDR2 SVGAGI. CDR3 bases: TGTGCCAGCCGTACAACAGGGGGCTCCTACAATGAGCAGTTCTTC. Amino acid sequence: CASRTTGGSYNEQFF.

The chain couples TRBV27 to TRBJ1-2, with 7 bases identical to TRBD1. The ends lost 4 bases at V and 4 bases at J; junction bases unmatched: 6. Germline V lookup: CDR1 MNHEY, CDR2 SMNVEV (reference sequence). There are 14 residues in the CDR3. The CDR3 DNA reads TGTGCCAGCAGTTCCACAGGGGAGGTCTATGGCTACACCTTC. Its protein is CASSSTGEVYGYTF.

As regards this clone: The sample contains more than one DNA sequence encoding this CDR3. This chain joins TRBV19 and TRBJ2-3, with 8 bases aligning to TRBD2. This CDR3 has 13 residues. The J segment lost 10 bases and the V segment lost 6 bases, leaving 9 bases of the junction unmatched. In germline, CDR1 is LNHDA, CDR2 SQIVND (reference sequence). CDR3 residues: CASSGGTRRAQYF. The CDR3 DNA reads TGTGCCAGTAGCGGGGGGACTAGAAGAGCGCAGTATTTT. Using reference TRBV19 and TRBJ2-3 for the parts outside the CDR3, the full variable domain is DGGITQSPKYLFRKEGQNVTLSCEQNLNHDAMYWYRQDPGQGLRLIYYSQIVNDFQKGDIAEGYSVSREKKESFPLTVTSAQKNPTAFYLCASSGGTRRAQYFGPGTRLTVL.

This chain connects TRBV3-1 (or the pseudogene TRBV3-2) to TRBJ1-2; tentatively, D is TRBD1 (6 bases). The CDR3 runs 14 residues. V lost 0 bases to trimming and J lost 7 bases, with 12 bases between them. CDR1 is LGHDT and CDR2 is YNNKEL in the germline V gene (reference sequence). The CDR3, as DNA: TGTGCCAGCAGCCAAGAAGCAGGGGAGAGTGGCTACACCTTC. Amino acids: CASSQEAGESGYTF.

This chain links TRBV27 with TRBJ2-5; maybe TRBD2 (7 bases). The CDR3 has 14 amino acids. From germline, CDR1 is MNHEY and CDR2 SMNVEV (reference sequence). The V and J ends lost 3 bases and 2 bases respectively, with 10 bases between them. In DNA, the CDR3 is TGTGCCAGCAGTTTGGGGGGGGCTCAAGAGACCCAGTACTTC. Translating gives CASSLGGAQETQYF.

This clone was observed once. This chain links TRBV19 with TRBJ1-2; no clear D gene. The CDR3 extends over 13 amino acids. The germline V gene has CDR1 LNHDA and CDR2 SQIVND (reference sequence). The V gene lost 1 base and the J gene lost 5 bases, with 8 bases spanning the gap. In DNA, the CDR3 is TGTGCCAGTAGTATAGTCGGAGGGTATGGCTACACCTTC. It specifies CASSIVGGYGYTF. Full variable domain (outside the CDR3, taken from reference TRBV19 and TRBJ1-2): DGGITQSPKYLFRKEGQNVTLSCEQNLNHDAMYWYRQDPGQGLRLIYYSQIVNDFQKGDIAEGYSVSREKKESFPLTVTSAQKNPTAFYLCASSIVGGYGYTFGSGTRLTVV.

The gene calls are TRBV7-9 and TRBJ2-1; 7 nucleotides match TRBD1. Germline CDR1 and CDR2: SEHNR and FQNEAQ (reference sequence). The CDR3 runs to 15 residues. The V and J ends lost 5 bases and 4 bases, in that order; junction bases with no gene match: 8. The CDR3 coding sequence is TGTGCCAGCAGCCCGGACAGGATCCTTTACAATGAGCAGTTCTTC. Encoded protein: CASSPDRILYNEQFF.

The V call is TRBV7-9, the J call TRBJ1-1; 10 bases align to TRBD1. Per germline, CDR1 SEHNR and CDR2 FQNEAQ (reference sequence). V lost 6 bases, J lost 6 bases, and 13 bases stayed unmatched. This CDR3 contains 16 residues. The CDR3 is CASSYNPGQGFAEAFF. The CDR3 nucleotides read TGTGCCAGCAGTTACAACCCGGGACAGGGGTTCGCTGAAGCTTTCTTT. Looking up the rest from reference TRBV7-9 and TRBJ1-1 gives the full variable domain: DTGVSQNPRHKITKRGQNVTFRCDPISEHNRLYWYRQTLGQGPEFLTYFQNEAQLEKSRLLSDRFSAERPKGSFSTLEIQRTEQGDSAMYLCASSYNPGQGFAEAFFGQGTRLTVV.

The CDR3 sequence is CASTKGSRASGGAYNEQFF. Here the CDR3 DNA reads TGTGCCAGCACCAAGGGGTCTAGGGCTAGCGGGGGGGCCTACAATGAGCAGTTCTTC. J is TRBJ2-1 and V is TRBV27; 12 bases map to TRBD2. V shed 7 bases, J shed 2 bases, and the junction held 15 bases outside the gene matches. CDR3 length: 19 amino acids. The V gene's germline CDR1 is MNHEY and CDR2 SMNVEV (reference sequence).

This clone was observed a handful of times. The chain uses TRBV7-2 and TRBJ1-2, with D possibly TRBD1 on 6 matching bases. This CDR3 region has 13 residues. Germline V gives CDR1 SGHTA, CDR2 FQGNSA. V dropped 4 bases and J dropped 8 bases, with 14 bases sitting between them. The CDR3 region has the DNA TGTGCCAGCAGCTACAGGGATCAGAGAGGCTACACCTTC. It is translated as CASSYRDQRGYTF.

This clone came up once. One end of the junction does not line up with germline, which may come from a read error. The CDR3 DNA follows: TGCGCCAGCAGCTTGGGGACAGGGGCTAATTATGGCTACACCTTC. As protein: CASSLGTGANYGYTF. The chain has TRBV5-1 and TRBJ1-2, with 9 bases that match TRBD1. Germline loops: CDR1 SGHRS, CDR2 YFSETQ. The CDR3 totals 15 residues. Variable domain in full (rest from reference TRBV5-1 and TRBJ1-2): KAGVTQTPRYLIKTRGQQVTLSCSPISGHRSVSWYQQTPGQGLQFLFEYFSETQRNKGNFPGRFSGRQFSNSRSEMNVSTLELGDSALYLCASSLGTGANYGYTFGSGTRLTVV.

The chain is built from TRBV18 and TRBJ2-1; possibly TRBD2 for D (5 bases). V lost 4 bases, J lost 5 bases, and 9 bases lay in between. The CDR3 loop spans 13 amino acids. CDR1 and CDR2 from the germline V gene are KGHSH and LQKENI. Here the CDR3 reads CASSRGSDNEQFF. CDR3 DNA: TGTGCCAGCTCACGAGGGTCGGACAATGAGCAGTTCTTC.

This chain joins TRBV27 and TRBJ1-5; maybe TRBD1 (6 bases). V lost 3 bases and J 0 bases, leaving 21 bases between the germline ends. CDR1 and CDR2 (germline): MNHEY, SMNVEV (reference sequence). The CDR3 is 19 amino acids. Written as DNA, the CDR3 is TGTGCCAGCAGTTTGGACGGTCCCCAGGGGCTCTATAGCAATCAGCCCCAGCATTTT. Translating it yields CASSLDGPQGLYSNQPQHF.

The rearrangement uses TRBV3-1 (or the pseudogene TRBV3-2) and TRBJ1-6, with 8 nucleotides matching TRBD1. Unmatched junction bases numbered 4, after V lost 9 bases and J lost 6 bases. CDR3 length: 13 amino acids. CDR1 and CDR2 from the germline V gene are LGHDT and YNNKEL (reference sequence). The CDR3 region has the DNA TGTGCCAGTCAAGGACAGGGTAATTCACCCCTCCACTTT. This translates into CASQGQGNSPLHF.

The rearrangement joins TRBV4-1 to TRBJ2-7, with a tentative D call TRBD1 (7 bases). Germline V CDR1 and CDR2: MGHRA, YSYEKL. The V end lost 3 bases, the J end lost 2 bases, and 17 bases lay between the germline ends. The CDR3 runs 16 residues. CDR3 sequence (DNA): TGCGCCAGCAGCCATCAGGGGGGACCTCTCCCCTACGAGCAGTACTTC. Its protein product is CASSHQGGPLPYEQYF.